One sample yielded the 16 T cell receptor beta chains listed below, sequenced in a study of blood T cell repertoires in COVID-19. Using immunoSEQ multiplex PCR, the repertoire was profiled, and TCRdb retains in-frame clones only, with some absent. The sample lists 110,000 to 150,000 clones; over 65% were seen once. The sequenced sample consisted of PBMCs or T cells enriched from blood (not recorded which). The origin of the receptors is a woman between 45 and 60 years old who had recovered from COVID-19.

The V call is TRBV6-1, the J call TRBJ2-1; D gene unclear. The V and J ends lost 1 base and 9 bases respectively, with 4 bases between them. CDR3 size: 11 residues. The germline V gene encodes CDR1 MNHNS and CDR2 SASEGT. The CDR3 sequence is CASSEGGEQFF. The CDR3 DNA reads as TGTGCCAGCAGTGAAGGCGGTGAGCAGTTCTTC.

The chain carries TRBV10-3 and TRBJ1-2, with D uncertain. The V and J ends lost 0 bases and 0 bases respectively, with 5 bases between them. This CDR3 has 14 residues. Germline CDR1 ENHRY, CDR2 SYGVKD. CDR3 sequence reads: CAISESAANYGYTF. The DNA for the CDR3 is TGTGCCATCAGTGAGTCGGCCGCTAACTATGGCTACACCTTC.

This rearrangement joins TRBV2 to TRBJ1-3, with D tentatively TRBD1 (6 bases). Trimming stripped 6 bases from V and 0 bases from J, with 15 bases between. CDR3 length equals 16 residues. Germline V gene sequence: CDR1 SNHLY, CDR2 FYNNEI. CDR3 residues: CASSEQGPSSGNTIYF. For the CDR3, the DNA is TGTGCCAGCAGCGAACAGGGCCCGAGCTCTGGAAACACCATATATTTT.

The table lists this clone with a few counts. The chain carries TRBV9 and TRBJ1-1; D unclear. The CDR3 is made up of 15 amino acids. Germline V CDR1 and CDR2: SGDLS, YYNGEE. V was trimmed by 0 bases and J by 1 base, leaving 10 bases between them. The CDR3 here is CASSVGRMTNTEAFF. In nucleotides, the CDR3 is TGTGCCAGCAGCGTAGGGAGAATGACGAACACTGAAGCTTTCTTT. Using reference TRBV9 and TRBJ1-1 for the parts outside the CDR3, the full variable domain is DSGVTQTPKHLITATGQRVTLRCSPRSGDLSVYWYQQSLDQGLQFLIQYYNGEERAKGNILERFSAQQFPDLHSELNLSSLELGDSALYFCASSVGRMTNTEAFFGQGTRLTVV.

J is TRBJ2-7 and V is TRBV30; 8 bases are a match to TRBD1. The CDR3 runs to 16 residues. With 1 base clipped from V and 7 bases from J, the junction kept 15 bases outside the gene matches. Germline CDR1 is GTSNPN and CDR2 is SVGIG (reference sequence). The CDR3 reads CAWSASRDRPGWEQYF. In DNA, the CDR3 is TGTGCCTGGAGTGCAAGCAGGGACAGGCCAGGGTGGGAGCAGTACTTC.

V usage is TRBV11-3 and J usage is TRBJ2-6; unclear D gene. Between the trimmed V and J ends, which lost 6 bases and 4 bases, there was a span of 7 bases. Germline CDR1 reads SGHNT; CDR2 reads YENEEA. The CDR3 has 13 residues. The CDR3 sequence is CASSVSGANVLTF. In DNA form, the CDR3 reads TGTGCCAGCAGTGTATCCGGGGCCAACGTCCTGACTTTC.

Only a few counts were recorded for this clone. The CDR3 sequence: CASSLITGGAHGYTF. Written as DNA, the CDR3 is TGTGCCAGCAGTCTAATTACAGGGGGCGCGCATGGCTACACCTTC. The rearrangement joins TRBV27 to TRBJ1-2, with 9 bases matching TRBD1. The CDR3 is made up of 15 amino acids. V dropped 5 bases and J dropped 6; count of bases not matched to a gene: 10. Germline assignment: CDR1 MNHEY and CDR2 SMNVEV (reference sequence).

In its sample, this clone was seen once. Written as DNA, the CDR3 is TGTGCCAGCAGCCATGGGAGCCGCTCTGGAAACACCATATATTTT. Residues: CASSHGSRSGNTIYF. The J gene is TRBJ1-3, the V gene TRBV3-1 (or the pseudogene TRBV3-2); D remains ambiguous. The V gene lost 3 bases and the J gene lost 0 bases, with 9 bases spanning the gap. The CDR3 consists of 15 residues. The germline V gene encodes CDR1 LGHDT and CDR2 YNNKEL (reference sequence).

CDR3 in DNA: TGTGCCAGCAGCCTTTCGGGGGGTAGCGGGGAGGAGACCCAGTACTTC. This gives the protein CASSLSGGSGEETQYF. This chain links TRBV9 with TRBJ2-5, with TRBD2 matching 8 bases. This CDR3 comprises 16 residues. Germline CDR1 SGDLS, CDR2 YYNGEE. J gave up 5 bases and V 4 bases, and 13 bases lay outside the gene matches. Drawing the rest from reference TRBV9 and TRBJ2-5, the complete variable domain is DSGVTQTPKHLITATGQRVTLRCSPRSGDLSVYWYQQSLDQGLQFLIQYYNGEERAKGNILERFSAQQFPDLHSELNLSSLELGDSALYFCASSLSGGSGEETQYFGPGTRLLVL.

The DNA of the CDR3 is TGTGCCACCAGCAGAGTGGCGGGTTCCAAGCAGCCCCAGCATTTT. This codes for CATSRVAGSKQPQHF. The chain uses TRBV15 and TRBJ1-5, with no clear D. Trimming took off 1 base at V and 7 bases at J, with 14 bases between the two ends. Germline V gene lookup returns CDR1 LNHNV and CDR2 YYDKDF (reference sequence). The CDR3 sequence is 15 residues long.

The CDR3 region is CATLSGVPNSNQPQHF. The CDR3 DNA sequence: TGTGCCACCCTGAGTGGAGTCCCCAATAGCAATCAGCCCCAGCATTTT. This chain connects TRBV24-1 to TRBJ1-5; D is unresolved. This CDR3 comprises 16 residues. Trimming left V 9 bases short and J 0 bases short, with 17 bases between. CDR1 is KGHDR and CDR2 is SFDVKD in the germline V gene.

The chain combines TRBV30 with TRBJ1-5, with no clear D. V lost 4 bases and J 0 bases, leaving 7 bases between the germline ends. This CDR3 has 13 amino acids. CDR1 and CDR2 (germline): GTSNPN, SVGIG (reference sequence). CDR3: CAWNSRSNQPQHF. Here the CDR3 DNA reads TGTGCCTGGAACAGCCGTAGCAATCAGCCCCAGCATTTT. Supplemented by reference TRBV30 and TRBJ1-5, the full variable domain reads SQTIHQWPATLVQPVGSPLSLECTVEGTSNPNLYWYRQAAGRGLQLLFYSVGIGQISSEVPQNLSASRPQDRQFILSSKKLLLSDSGFYLCAWNSRSNQPQHFGDGTRLSIL.

This clone was observed a single time. This chain joins TRBV11-3 and TRBJ2-2, with a possible D match to TRBD1 (6 bases). The V end lost 6 bases, the J end lost 3 bases, and 17 bases lay between the germline ends. CDR3 size: 16 residues. CDR1 is SGHNT and CDR2 is YENEEA in the germline V gene. The CDR3 nucleotides read TGTGCCAGCAGTTTTGGCCGGGACACCGACACCGGGGAGCTGTTTTTT. Translating it yields CASSFGRDTDTGELFF.

The rearrangement uses TRBV5-1 and TRBJ1-5; TRBD1 aligns across 12 bases. Germline assignment: CDR1 SGHRS and CDR2 YFSETQ. V was pared by 0 bases and J by 6 bases, with 4 bases of the junction left unmatched. This CDR3 contains 16 residues. CDR3 protein: CASSLGDRGLGQPQHF. CDR3 in DNA: TGCGCCAGCAGCTTGGGGGACAGGGGGCTGGGTCAGCCCCAGCATTTT.

This clone occurred many times. This chain joins TRBV19 and TRBJ1-5; the D gene is possibly TRBD1 (6 bases). Trimming removed 5 bases at V and 0 bases at J, with 11 bases between. Germline CDR1 reads LNHDA; CDR2 reads SQIVND (reference sequence). The CDR3 length is 15 residues. CDR3 sequence reads: CASSLTGPSNQPQHF. Written as DNA, the CDR3 is TGTGCCAGTAGTCTGACAGGACCTAGCAATCAGCCCCAGCATTTT.

The rearrangement uses TRBV7-8 and TRBJ1-3; D is undetermined. The germline V and J ends were trimmed by 0 bases and 2 bases, with 8 bases remaining between them. This CDR3 has 15 amino acids. CDR1 SGHVS and CDR2 FQNEAQ come from the germline V gene. This chain's CDR3 is CASSLAPGTGNTIYF. In DNA, the CDR3 is TGTGCCAGCAGCTTAGCGCCGGGAACTGGAAACACCATATATTTT.